Sequencing of this T cell receptor (beta chain) was carried out in a study of T cells in Graves' hyperthyroidism and ophthalmopathy. In the study overall: At the time of initial diagnosis and before any treatment, peripheral blood was collected.

This clonotype has ten or more counts. Antigen: not known. PBMCs came from over 8.5 ml fresh peripheral blood. CDR1 and CDR2 from the germline V gene are SGHRS and YFSETQ. The CDR3 extends over 16 amino acids. V shed 0 bases and J shed 4 bases, with 16 bases lying between them. Study conclusions and caveats: Blood also showed most of the thyroid clonotypes that were expanded above 0.001. Ophthalmopathy cases were set apart from stable hyperthyroidism by a 13 V-J model.

Using RNA transcripts as the source, TCR beta CDR3 regions were amplified. The HTBI primer set served for first-round RT-PCR of the TCR CDR3. Each CDR3 protein is one row after TCRdb ran MiXCR on the multiplex PCR reads. The table includes some 620,000 distinct CDR3 sequences, roughly 15% detected once. The material sequenced was blood. The receptor was isolated from a woman aged 30 to 39 with Graves' hyperthyroidism. The chain uses TRBV5-1 and TRBJ1-2, with D hard to call. The CDR3 bases are TGCGCCAGCAGCTTGGCCAGCCGACGCGATATCTATGGCTACACCTTC. Encoded protein: CASSLASRRDIYGYTF.